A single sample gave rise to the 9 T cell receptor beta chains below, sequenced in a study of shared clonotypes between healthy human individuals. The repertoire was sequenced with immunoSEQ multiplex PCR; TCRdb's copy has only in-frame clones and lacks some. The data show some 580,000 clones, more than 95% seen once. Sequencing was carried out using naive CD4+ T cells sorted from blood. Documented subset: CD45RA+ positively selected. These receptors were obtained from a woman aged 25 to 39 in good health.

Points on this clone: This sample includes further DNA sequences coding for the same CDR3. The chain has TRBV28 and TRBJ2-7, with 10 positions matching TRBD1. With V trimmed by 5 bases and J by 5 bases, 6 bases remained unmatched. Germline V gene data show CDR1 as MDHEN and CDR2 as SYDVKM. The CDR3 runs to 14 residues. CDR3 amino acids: CASSPPDRGHEQYF. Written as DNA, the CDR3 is TGTGCCAGCAGTCCCCCTGACAGGGGGCACGAGCAGTACTTC.

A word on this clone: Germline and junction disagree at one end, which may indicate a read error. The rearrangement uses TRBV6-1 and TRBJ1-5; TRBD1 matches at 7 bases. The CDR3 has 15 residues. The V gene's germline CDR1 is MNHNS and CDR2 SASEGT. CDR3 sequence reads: CVSKPGQRYNQPQHF. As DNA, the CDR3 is TGTGTCAGCAAACCGGGACAGCGATACAATCAGCCCCAGCATTTT.

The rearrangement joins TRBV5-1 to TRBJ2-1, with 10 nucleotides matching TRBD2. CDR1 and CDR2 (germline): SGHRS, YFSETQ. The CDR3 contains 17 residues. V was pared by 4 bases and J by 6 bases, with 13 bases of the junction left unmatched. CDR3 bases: TGCGCCAGCAGCCTTCAAACCGGGACTAGCGTCTTCAATGAGCAGTTCTTC. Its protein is CASSLQTGTSVFNEQFF.

The CDR3 is CASSLDGTPYNEQFF. As DNA, the CDR3 is TGCGCCAGCAGCTTGGACGGGACACCCTACAATGAGCAGTTCTTC. The rearrangement uses TRBV5-1 and TRBJ2-1, with D possibly matching TRBD1 (6 bases). Germline V lookup: CDR1 SGHRS, CDR2 YFSETQ. The CDR3 runs to 15 residues. Trimming removed 0 bases at V and 2 bases at J, with 9 bases between.

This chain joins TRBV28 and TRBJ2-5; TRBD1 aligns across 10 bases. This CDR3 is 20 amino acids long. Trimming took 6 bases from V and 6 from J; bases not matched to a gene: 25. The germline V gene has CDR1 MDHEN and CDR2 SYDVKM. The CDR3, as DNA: TGTGCCAGCAGCGCGGGGCTATCGTTTGGTGCGCGGACAGGGGGAAAGACCCAGTACTTC. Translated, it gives CASSAGLSFGARTGGKTQYF.

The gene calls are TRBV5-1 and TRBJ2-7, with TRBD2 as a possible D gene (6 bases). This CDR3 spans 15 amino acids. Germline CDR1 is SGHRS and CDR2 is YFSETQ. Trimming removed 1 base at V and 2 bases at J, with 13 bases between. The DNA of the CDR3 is TGCGCCAGCAGCTTGATGGCGGGAAACACCTACGAGCAGTACTTC. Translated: CASSLMAGNTYEQYF.

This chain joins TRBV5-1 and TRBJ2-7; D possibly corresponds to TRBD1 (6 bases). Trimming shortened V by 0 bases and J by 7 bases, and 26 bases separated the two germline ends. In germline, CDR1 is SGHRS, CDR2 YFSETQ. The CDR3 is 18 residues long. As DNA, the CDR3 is TGCGCCAGCAGCTTGGGGGTCGTCGGACAGATCCCGTTCCGAGAGCAGTACTTC. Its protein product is CASSLGVVGQIPFREQYF.

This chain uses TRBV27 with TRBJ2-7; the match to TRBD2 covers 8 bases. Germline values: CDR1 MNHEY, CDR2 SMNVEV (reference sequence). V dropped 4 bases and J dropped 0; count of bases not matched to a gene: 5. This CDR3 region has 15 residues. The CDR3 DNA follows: TGTGCCAGCAGTTCGTTAGCGGGATCCTCCTACGAGCAGTACTTC. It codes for CASSSLAGSSYEQYF.

The CDR3 DNA reads as TGTGCCAGCAGGGGGGTCAGGGACGGCACTGAAGCTTTCTTT. This codes for CASRGVRDGTEAFF. The chain uses TRBV6-1 and TRBJ1-1; possibly TRBD1 for D (5 bases). Per germline, CDR1 MNHNS and CDR2 SASEGT. This CDR3 has 14 amino acids. V lost 6 bases and J 4 bases, leaving 15 bases between the germline ends.